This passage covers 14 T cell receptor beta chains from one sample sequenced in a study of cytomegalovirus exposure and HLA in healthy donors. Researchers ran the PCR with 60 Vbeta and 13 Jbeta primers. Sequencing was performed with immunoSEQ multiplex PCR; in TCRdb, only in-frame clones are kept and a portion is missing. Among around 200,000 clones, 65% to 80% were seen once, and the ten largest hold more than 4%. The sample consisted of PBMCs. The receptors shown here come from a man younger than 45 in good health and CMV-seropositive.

The CDR3 DNA follows: TGTGCCAGCAGCTACACCCTCGCTAATGAAAAACTGTTTTTT. Its translation: CASSYTLANEKLFF. The chain combines TRBV7-2 with TRBJ1-4; D is undetermined. The CDR3 covers 14 residues. The V gene's germline CDR1 is SGHTA and CDR2 FQGNSA. The germline V and J ends were trimmed by 4 bases and 3 bases, with 9 bases remaining between them.

The CDR3: CAFGTGNEKLFF. Written as DNA, the CDR3 is TGTGCCTTCGGGACAGGGAATGAAAAACTGTTTTTT. The V gene is TRBV30, the J gene TRBJ1-4, with 9 bases identical to TRBD1. The V segment lost 7 bases and the J segment 5 bases; nucleotides outside the gene matches: 2. The CDR3 runs to 12 residues. CDR1 and CDR2 from the germline V gene are GTSNPN and SVGIG (reference sequence).

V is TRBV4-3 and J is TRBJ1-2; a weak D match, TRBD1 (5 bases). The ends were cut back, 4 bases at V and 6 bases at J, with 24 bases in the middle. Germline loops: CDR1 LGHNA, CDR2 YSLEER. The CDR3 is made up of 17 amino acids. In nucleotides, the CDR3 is TGCGCCAGCAGCCGGGGGGGAAGGGGTCGCCTCAGGGATGGCTACACCTTC. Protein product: CASSRGGRGRLRDGYTF.

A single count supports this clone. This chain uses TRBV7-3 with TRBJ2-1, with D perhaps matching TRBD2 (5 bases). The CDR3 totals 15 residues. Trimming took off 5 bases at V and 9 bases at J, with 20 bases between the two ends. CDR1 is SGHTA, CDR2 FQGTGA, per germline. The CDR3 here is CASSTTTIGGGEQFF. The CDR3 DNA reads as TGTGCCAGCAGCACCACGACGATCGGCGGAGGTGAGCAGTTCTTC. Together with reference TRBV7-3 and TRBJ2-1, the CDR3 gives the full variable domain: GAGVSQTPSNKVTEKGKYVELRCDPISGHTALYWYRQSLGQGPEFLIYFQGTGAADDSGLPNDRFFAVRPEGSVSTLKIQRTERGDSAVYLCASSTTTIGGGEQFFGPGTRLTVL.

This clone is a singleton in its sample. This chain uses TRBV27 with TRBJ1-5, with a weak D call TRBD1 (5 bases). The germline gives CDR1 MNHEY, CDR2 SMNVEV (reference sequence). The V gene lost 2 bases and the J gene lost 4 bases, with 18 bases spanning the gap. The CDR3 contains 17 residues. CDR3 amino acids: CASSLLGGGVGNQPQHF. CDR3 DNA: TGTGCCAGCAGTTTACTCGGGGGTGGAGTGGGTAATCAGCCCCAGCATTTT.

Here the CDR3 reads CASSTGTDGYTF. DNA of the CDR3: TGCGCCAGCAGCACGGGGACAGATGGCTACACCTTC. V is TRBV5-1 and J is TRBJ1-2, with 7 bases fitting TRBD1. The CDR3 has 12 amino acids. The V segment lost 4 bases and the J segment 6 bases; nucleotides outside the gene matches: 3. Germline V lookup: CDR1 SGHRS, CDR2 YFSETQ. Supplemented by reference TRBV5-1 and TRBJ1-2, the full variable domain reads KAGVTQTPRYLIKTRGQQVTLSCSPISGHRSVSWYQQTPGQGLQFLFEYFSETQRNKGNFPGRFSGRQFSNSRSEMNVSTLELGDSALYLCASSTGTDGYTFGSGTRLTVV.

The CDR3: CASGPGLAIDTQYF. Here the CDR3 DNA reads TGCGCCAGCGGGCCGGGACTAGCAATCGATACGCAGTATTTT. The chain is built from TRBV4-3 and TRBJ2-3, with TRBD2 matching 9 bases. CDR1 and CDR2 (germline): LGHNA, YSLEER. The V gene end was trimmed by 8 bases and the J gene end by 6 bases; junction bases not matched to a gene: 9. The CDR3 loop spans 14 amino acids.

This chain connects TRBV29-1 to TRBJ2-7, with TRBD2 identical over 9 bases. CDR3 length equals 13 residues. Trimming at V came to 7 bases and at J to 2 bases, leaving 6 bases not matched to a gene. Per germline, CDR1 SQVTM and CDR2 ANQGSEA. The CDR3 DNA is TGCAGCGCCTTGAGCGGGGGGACCTACGAGCAGTACTTC. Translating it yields CSALSGGTYEQYF.

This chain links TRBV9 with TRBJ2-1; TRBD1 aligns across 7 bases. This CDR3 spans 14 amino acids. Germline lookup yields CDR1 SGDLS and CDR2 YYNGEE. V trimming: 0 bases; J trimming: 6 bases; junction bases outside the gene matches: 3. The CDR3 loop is CASSVATGLNEQFF. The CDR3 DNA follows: TGTGCCAGCAGCGTAGCGACAGGGCTCAATGAGCAGTTCTTC.

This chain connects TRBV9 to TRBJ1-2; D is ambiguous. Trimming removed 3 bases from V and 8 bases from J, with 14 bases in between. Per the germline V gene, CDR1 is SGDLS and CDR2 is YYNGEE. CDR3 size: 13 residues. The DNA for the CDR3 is TGTGCCAGCAGCGACAGCCCGTTATGGGGCTACACCTTC. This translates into CASSDSPLWGYTF.

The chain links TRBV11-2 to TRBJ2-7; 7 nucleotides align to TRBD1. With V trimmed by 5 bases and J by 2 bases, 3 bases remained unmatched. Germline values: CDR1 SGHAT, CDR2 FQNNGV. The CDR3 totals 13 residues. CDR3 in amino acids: CASSQGQAYEQYF. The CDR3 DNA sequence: TGTGCCAGCAGCCAAGGACAGGCCTACGAGCAGTACTTC.

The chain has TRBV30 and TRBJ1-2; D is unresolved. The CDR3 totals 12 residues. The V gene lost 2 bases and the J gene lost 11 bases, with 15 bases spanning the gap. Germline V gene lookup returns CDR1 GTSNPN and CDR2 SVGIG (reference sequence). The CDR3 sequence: CAWSPWSREYTF. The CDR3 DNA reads TGTGCCTGGAGTCCTTGGAGCCGGGAGTACACCTTC.

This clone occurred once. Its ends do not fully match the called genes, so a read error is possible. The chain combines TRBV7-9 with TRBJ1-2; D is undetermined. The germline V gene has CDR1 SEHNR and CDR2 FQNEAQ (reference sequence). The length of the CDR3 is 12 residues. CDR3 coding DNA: TGTTCCAGCAGCACCCGGGGCTATGGCTACACCTTC. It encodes CSSSTRGYGYTF.

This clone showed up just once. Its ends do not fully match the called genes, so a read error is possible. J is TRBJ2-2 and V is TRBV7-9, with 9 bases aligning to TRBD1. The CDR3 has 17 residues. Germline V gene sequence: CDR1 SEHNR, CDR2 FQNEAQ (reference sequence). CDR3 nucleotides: TGTTCCAGCAGCTTACCCATGACAGGGGGAAGGTCCGGGGAGCTGTTTTTT. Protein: CSSSLPMTGGRSGELFF. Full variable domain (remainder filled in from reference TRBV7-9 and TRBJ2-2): DTGVSQNPRHKITKRGQNVTFRCDPISEHNRLYWYRQTLGQGPEFLTYFQNEAQLEKSRLLSDRFSAERPKGSFSTLEIQRTEQGDSAMYLCSSSLPMTGGRSGELFFGEGSRLTVL.